This T cell receptor beta chain is drawn from a study of T-cell memory formation after mild COVID-19 (dated by TCRdb to the early 2020s). A note on the overall study: TCR sequence clusters from the two donors were found to be largely donor specific. Two young, previously healthy adult volunteers, one female and one male, were included in the cohort. In two donors, T-cell clones that expanded and contracted after mild COVID-19 were followed by sequencing TCRalpha and TCRbeta repertoires longitudinally.

Beyond this particular receptor, the publication reports: Contracting CD4+ clones turned up mainly in the CM and EM memory subsets, whereas EMRA was where CD8+ clones were enriched. SARS-CoV-2 specificity of the second-wave clones peaking on day 37 was not confirmed. Some responding clones were detected in pre-infection memory, suggesting pre-existing cross-reactive memory T cells joined the SARS-CoV-2 response. The study included only a couple of mild cases, and larger cohorts that include severe cases with pre-infection samples were judged to be necessary. From day 15 to 85, contracting clones showed balanced CD4/CD8 phenotypes, whereas a second wave of clones that expanded from day 15 to 37 leaned towards CD4+.

The germline V gene encodes CDR1 DFQATT and CDR2 SNEGSKA (reference sequence). The CDR3, from cysteine to phenylalanine, totals 14 residues. The CDR3 DNA has 42 bases and is translated from base 1. V is trimmed back by 3 bases and J by 2 bases, and the junction contains 5 bases that no gene match accounts for. PBMCs were isolated by Ficoll-Paque density gradient centrifugation. In its sample, this clonotype was seen many times. The target of this receptor is not known. It has no much larger one-base neighbor in the sample; base qualities were not kept. TCRdb names Illumina NovaSeq 6000 as the instrument used. TCRalpha and TCRbeta cDNA libraries were constructed by 5'RACE with constant-segment primers, with sample barcodes and unique molecular identifiers being introduced. Trizol reagent was used to extract RNA from every sample. Amplification of the libraries took two PCR steps, and the second step added a second sample barcode plus Illumina TruSeq adapters. The libraries were sequenced on an Illumina NovaSeq using 2 x 150 bp paired-end reads. Per the authors' processing: Reads were demultiplexed and collapsed into UMI-guided consensus sequences with migec v1.2.7. With mixcr v2.1.11, UMI consensuses were aligned to TRA and TRB V and J templates and assembled into clonotypes. Clonotypes were classified as expanded or contracted when called significant by both edgeR and NoisET, with noise models trained on biological replicates. For edgeR calls, a false discovery rate-adjusted p below 0.01 and a log2 fold-change threshold of 1 were applied. As an exploratory analysis of dynamics, max-normalized trajectories of the 1000 most abundant clonotypes were examined with PCA combined with hierarchical clustering. Separately sequenced CD4+ and CD8+ repertoires were used to assign a CD4 or CD8 phenotype to each responding clone. The raw public reads went through TCRdb reprocessing: fastp at Q25, MiXCR clone calling, in-frame beta chains kept. Here each entry gathers all rows of one CDR3 protein and keeps the most common genes and DNA. The V and J calls were not made by the authors but by TCRdb's processing. The sample profile shows roughly 310,000 distinct CDR3 sequences; more than 15% of them were found once. The ten largest clones represent 22% of the sample.

The V and J segments used are TRBV20-1 and TRBJ2-3, and TRBD1 matches 7 of the central bases. The receptor was derived from a man between 18 and 35 years old who had mild COVID-19 (a few samples of this study predate the infection). The sample titles of this study are shuffled in the database, so cell type and time point are left out; the donor was told from shared clones. The sample comprised PBMCs or a T cell subset sorted from them (not recorded which). The DNA is TGCAGTGCTAGGTTCGGGACAGCCACAGATACGCAGTATTTT. Translated, it gives CSARFGTATDTQYF.